Here is one TCR beta chain with its context. The sample comes from a study of blood T cell repertoires in COVID-19. For the study at large: Donors in the United States, Italy and Spain gave samples during acute or convalescent COVID-19.

The method was immunoSEQ multiplex PCR; TCRdb's version includes in-frame clones alone and lacks a portion of them. The sample lists about 260,000 clones; around 89% were seen once. Trimming left V 4 bases short and J 8 bases short, with 8 bases between. Germline CDR1 SNHLY, CDR2 FYNNEI. This CDR3 region has 11 residues. Participants were aged about 18 to 89 years from around 26 US areas. The rearrangement uses TRBV2 and TRBJ1-1, with unresolved D. The receptor was derived from a man aged 45 to 65 who had been exposed to COVID-19. The sequenced sample was PBMCs or T cells enriched from blood (not recorded which). CDR3 coding DNA: TGTGCCAGCAGTGGTTGGGCAGAAGCTTTCTTT. It is translated as CASSGWAEAFF.